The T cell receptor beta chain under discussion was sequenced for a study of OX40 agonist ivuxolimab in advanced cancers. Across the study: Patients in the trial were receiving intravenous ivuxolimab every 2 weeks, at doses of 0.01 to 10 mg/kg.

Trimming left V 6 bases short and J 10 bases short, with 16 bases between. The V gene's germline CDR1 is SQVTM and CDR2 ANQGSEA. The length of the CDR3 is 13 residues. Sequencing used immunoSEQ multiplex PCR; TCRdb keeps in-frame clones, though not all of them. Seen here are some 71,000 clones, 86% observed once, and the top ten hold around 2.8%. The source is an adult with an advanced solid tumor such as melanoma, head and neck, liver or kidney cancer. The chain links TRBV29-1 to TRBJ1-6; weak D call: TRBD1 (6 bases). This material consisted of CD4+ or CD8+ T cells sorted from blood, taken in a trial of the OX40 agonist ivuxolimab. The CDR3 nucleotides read TGCAGCGTAGGGAGGGGGTTGGGGTCACCCCTCCACTTT. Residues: CSVGRGLGSPLHF.